A selection of T cell receptor beta chains follows, all from one sample in a study of read filtering for tumor transcriptome and immune sequencing. TCRdb processed the reads anew with MiXCR; each CDR3 protein has one entry. The top ten hold 45% of the sample, which has over 50,000 distinct CDR3 sequences, around 13% seen once. The sample was a population of CD138-negative cells sorted from bone marrow. These TCRs come from a donor at least 40 years old with multiple myeloma. Each CDR3 is given with its conserved first and last residue. A D gene is named only where the DNA matches it firmly. Clone sizes are given selectively: once, few, many, or a class where the clone is expanded.

>TRBD2|TRBV29-1|TRBJ2-3|many
TGCAGCGTTGAAATAAGGACTAGCGTTTTTCTAGATACGCAGTATTTT
CSVEIRTSVFLDTQYF
>.|TRBV9|TRBJ2-7|.
TGTGCCAGCAGCGTAGCCCCAGGGGCCTCCTACGAGCAGTACTTC
CASSVAPGASYEQYF
>.|TRBV20-1|TRBJ1-5|.
TGCAGTTCTCAGGGTAGGGGCAATCAGCCCCAGCATTTT
CSSQGRGNQPQHF
>.|TRBV29-1|TRBJ2-7|many
TGCAGCGTTGTTGACAACTCCTACGAGCAGTACTTC
CSVVDNSYEQYF
>.|TRBV18|TRBJ2-1|many
TGTGCCAGCTCACCACGTACATCTAATAATAGGCTCGGGAACAATGAGCAGTTCTTC
CASSPRTSNNRLGNNEQFF
>TRBD1|TRBV24-1|TRBJ1-5|many
TGTGCCACCAGAGGGGGCGGCAATCAGCCCCAGCATTTT
CATRGGGNQPQHF
>.|TRBV6-2/TRBV6-3|TRBJ2-3|many
TGTGCCAGCAGTTACGAAAGGGGCTTTGCAGGGTCTGCGACAGATACGCAGTATTTT
CASSYERGFAGSATDTQYF
>.|TRBV27|TRBJ2-6|many
TGTGCCAGCACCCAATCCGGGGCCAACGTCCTGACTTTC
CASTQSGANVLTF
>.|TRBV6-4|TRBJ2-5|.
TGTGCCAGCAGCCCTTTCCGGGGACCGAGGCAAGAGACCCAGTACTTC
CASSPFRGPRQETQYF
>TRBD2|TRBV28|TRBJ2-1|many
TGTGCCAGCAGCCCTAGCGGGGGGCTCAATGAGCAGTTCTTC
CASSPSGGLNEQFF
>TRBD2|TRBV7-9|TRBJ2-1|many
TGTGCCAGCAGCGGGGACATGGGGGGGACTAGCGGAGGGAGCTCCTACAATGAGCAGTTCTTC
CASSGDMGGTSGGSSYNEQFF
>TRBD1|TRBV29-1|TRBJ2-7|many
TGCAGCGTTGCTGGGACAGGAAACTCCTACGAGCAGTACTTC
CSVAGTGNSYEQYF
>.|TRBV28|TRBJ2-3|many
TGTGCCAGCAGCTGGGACTTCGCTGGGGCAGATACGCAGTATTTT
CASSWDFAGADTQYF
>.|TRBV12-3/TRBV12-4|TRBJ1-1|many
TGTGCCAGCAGTTTTGGGCCCCAAATGAACACTGAAGCTTTCTTT
CASSFGPQMNTEAFF
>.|TRBV5-1|TRBJ2-1|.
TGCGCCAGCAGCCCGGGCGGTGCGGGCCGTAGGGATGAGCAGTTCTTC
CASSPGGAGRRDEQFF
>TRBD2|TRBV27|TRBJ2-1|many
TGTGCCAGCAGCCCGAGACTAGCGTCATACAATGAGCAGTTCTTC
CASSPRLASYNEQFF
>TRBD1|TRBV20-1|TRBJ2-7|many
TGCAGTGCTAGAGATCGTAGACAGGGGGCAAACTACGAGCAGTACTTC
CSARDRRQGANYEQYF
>.|TRBV5-6|TRBJ2-1|many
TGTGCCAGCAGCTTGGCCGGGAGTTCCGGCTACAATGAGCAGTTCTTC
CASSLAGSSGYNEQFF
>.|TRBV7-2|TRBJ2-2|.
TGTGCCAGCAGCTTGGATGGACTCCGTATACGGACCGGGGAGCTGTTTTTT
CASSLDGLRIRTGELFF
>.|TRBV15|TRBJ1-1|many
TGTGCCACCAGCAGAGAACCGGAGAACACTGAAGCTTTCTTT
CATSREPENTEAFF
>TRBD2|TRBV5-6|TRBJ2-1|many
TGTGCCAGCATCCGTGTAAGGAGGCTAGCGGGTTTGAATGAGCAGTTCTTC
CASIRVRRLAGLNEQFF
>TRBD1|TRBV28|TRBJ1-2|many
TGTGCCAGCAGCTCCCCCGGACAGGGGGTTGCCTATGGCTACACCTTC
CASSSPGQGVAYGYTF
>TRBD1|TRBV27|TRBJ1-5|many
TGTGCCAGCAAAACAGGGACAGGGGCGTACGGCAATCAGCCCCAGCATTTT
CASKTGTGAYGNQPQHF
>.|TRBV6-2/TRBV6-3|TRBJ2-7|many
TGTGCCAGCAGTCTAGCAGGGTACCACGAGCAGTACTTC
CASSLAGYHEQYF
>TRBD2|TRBV11-2|TRBJ2-7|.
TGTGCCAGCAGCTCACGGGGGGGAACCTACGAGCAGTACTTC
CASSSRGGTYEQYF
>TRBD2|TRBV14|TRBJ2-1|many
TGTGCCAGCAGCCTTTTCGGGGGGACTAGAAATAGCAATGAGCAGTTCTTC
CASSLFGGTRNSNEQFF
>TRBD1|TRBV28|TRBJ2-2|few
TGTGCCAGCAGTTTAATGGTTGGGACAGGGTACGGCGGGGAGCTGTTTTTT
CASSLMVGTGYGGELFF
>TRBD1|TRBV7-6|TRBJ1-1|.
TGTGCCAGCAGCACAACGGACAGGGTAACTGAAGCTTTCTTT
CASSTTDRVTEAFF
>.|TRBV9|TRBJ2-2|.
TGTGCCAGCAGCGTAGGCGTGAACACCGGGGAGCTGTTTTTT
CASSVGVNTGELFF
>.|TRBV15|TRBJ2-7|few
TGTGCCACCAGCAGAGGATGGTCCAGCTCCTACGAGCAGTACTTC
CATSRGWSSSYEQYF
>.|TRBV28|TRBJ1-1|few
TGTGCCGGCAGTTCCCAAAACAGATTAGAAGCTTTCTTT
CAGSSQNRLEAFF
>.|TRBV20-1|TRBJ2-5|many
TGCAGTGCTAAGGCGCCCGCGGTAGAGACCCAGTACTTC
CSAKAPAVETQYF
>TRBD2|TRBV20-1|TRBJ2-7|many
TGCAGTGCTACTCCGGGACTAGCGCTCTACGAGCAGTACTTC
CSATPGLALYEQYF
>.|TRBV7-3|TRBJ2-1|.
TGTGCCAGCAGCCCCCAGGCGGGCCTGTCCTACAATGAGCAGTTCTTC
CASSPQAGLSYNEQFF
>.|TRBV7-9|TRBJ2-3|many
TGTGCCAGCAGCCCCCTCTCGGGCTACGAGTATTTT
CASSPLSGYEYF
>TRBD2|TRBV7-6|TRBJ2-2|many
TGTGCCAGCAGCTCCGTAGCGGGAGTCACCGGGGAGCTGTTTTTT
CASSSVAGVTGELFF
>TRBD1|TRBV11-3|TRBJ1-2|.
TGTGCCAGCAGCGCATTAGAAGGGGGCGCGTACTATGGCTACACCTTC
CASSALEGGAYYGYTF
>TRBD2|TRBV20-1|TRBJ2-3|many
TGCAGTGCTCACGGACTAGCGGGAGGGCCCACAGATACGCAGTATTTT
CSAHGLAGGPTDTQYF
>TRBD1|TRBV29-1|TRBJ2-7|many
TGCAGCGCTGGGGACAGGCCCCCCGAGCAGTACTTC
CSAGDRPPEQYF
>TRBD2|TRBV6-5|TRBJ2-2|.
TGTGCCAGCAGCTTTAATAGCGGGAGTGAGTCCGGGGAGCTGTGTTTT
CASSFNSGSESGELCF
>TRBD2|TRBV20-1|TRBJ2-3|many
TGCTGCAGTGGGGGAGGCGGGAGTTCCACAGATACGCAGTATTTT
CCSGGGGSSTDTQYF
>.|TRBV2|TRBJ2-2|many
TGTGCCAGCAGTCAACTACCCGGGATACCCACCGGGGAGCTGTTTTTT
CASSQLPGIPTGELFF
>TRBD1|TRBV12-3/TRBV12-4|TRBJ1-5|many
TGTGCCAGCAGTCCCCAGGGGGTCGGCAATCAGCCCCAGCATTTT
CASSPQGVGNQPQHF
>.|TRBV29-1|TRBJ2-7|many
TGCAGCGTTCAGGTGACACCCTACGAGCAGTACTTC
CSVQVTPYEQYF
>.|TRBV7-9|TRBJ2-1|.
TGTGCTAGCAGCTTAGCGTATGGGGGCTCCTACAATGAGCAGTTCTTC
CASSLAYGGSYNEQFF
>TRBD1|TRBV7-2|TRBJ1-3|many
TGTGCCAGCAGCTTTGGGACAGCTGGAAACACCATATATTTT
CASSFGTAGNTIYF
>TRBD2|TRBV20-1|TRBJ2-7|few
TGCAGTGCTAGTATACCTAGCGGGAGAACCTACGAGCAGTACTTC
CSASIPSGRTYEQYF
>.|TRBV28|TRBJ1-2|many
TGTGCCAGCCGCCCTTCGCTCTATGGCTACACCTTC
CASRPSLYGYTF
>.|TRBV29-1|TRBJ1-5|many
TGCAGCGTTGGGGACGGGAGAGGCAATCAGCCCCAGCATTTT
CSVGDGRGNQPQHF
>.|TRBV7-3|TRBJ1-1|many
TGTGCCAGCAGTCCCAGCGGGGTCATGAACACTGAAGCTTTCTTT
CASSPSGVMNTEAFF
>TRBD2|TRBV6-2/TRBV6-3|TRBJ2-1|.
TGTGCCAGCAGAAAGAGCGGGAGTAAGCATGAGCAGTTCTTC
CASRKSGSKHEQFF
>TRBD1|TRBV29-1|TRBJ2-7|.
TGCAGCGTTGGGCTCGGACAGGGGGCAGTCGAGCAGTACTTC
CSVGLGQGAVEQYF
>TRBD1|TRBV24-1|TRBJ2-2|many
TGTGCCACCAGTGACCCGGGACAGGGTACCGGGGAGCTGTTTTTT
CATSDPGQGTGELFF
>.|TRBV20-1|TRBJ2-1|many
TGCAGTGCCGTGACTAGCTCCTACAATGAGCAGTTCTTC
CSAVTSSYNEQFF
>.|TRBV6-4|TRBJ1-5|many
TGTGCCAGCAGTGTCGGGACGTCAAGCAATCAGCCCCAGCATTTT
CASSVGTSSNQPQHF